These T cell receptor beta chains were read from a single sample in a study of blood T cell repertoires in COVID-19. Clones were sequenced by immunoSEQ multiplex PCR, and TCRdb holds only the in-frame ones, with some missing. The table has about 170,000 clones, 85% to 90% seen once; the top ten hold roughly 2%. The sequencing sample was made of peripheral blood. Receptor source: a man aged 45-65 years who had recovered from COVID-19. The CDR3 runs from the conserved cysteine through the conserved F or W. The D gene is left open where the match is weak. Clone size is not always given. Where it is, it says once, few, many or a class for expanded clones.

J	V	size	D	length	DNA	CDR3
TRBJ1-3	TRBV9	NA	NA	14	TGTGCCAGCAGCGCGAGGGAGTCTGGAAACACCATATATTTT	CASSARESGNTIYF
TRBJ2-3	TRBV5-6	NA	TRBD1	16	TGTGCCAGCAGCTTGGCTGGGACAGGGGATTGGGATACGCAGTATTTT	CASSLAGTGDWDTQYF
TRBJ1-1	TRBV5-1	NA	NA	13	TGCGCCAGCAGCTTGGGAGGGAACACTGAAGCTTTCTTT	CASSLGGNTEAFF
TRBJ2-1	TRBV5-1	NA	TRBD2	15	TGCGCCAGCAGCTTAACTAGCGGGAGTTACAATGAGCAGTTCTTC	CASSLTSGSYNEQFF
TRBJ1-4	TRBV19	NA	TRBD1	16	TGTGCCAGTAGTAAAGGGGACAGGGTAAAGGATGAAAAACTGTTTTTT	CASSKGDRVKDEKLFF
TRBJ1-5	TRBV5-5	NA	TRBD1	15	TGTGCCAGCAGCCTTTCCGGGACAGGGAATCAGCCCCAGCATTTT	CASSLSGTGNQPQHF
TRBJ2-6	TRBV19	NA	NA	16	TGTGCCAGTAGTACCCAGGGTATCACTGGGGCCAACGTCCTGACTTTC	CASSTQGITGANVLTF
TRBJ2-3	TRBV5-5	once	TRBD1	15	TGTGCCAGCAGCTTGGGGGGGACAGGAGGAGATACGCAGTATTTT	CASSLGGTGGDTQYF
TRBJ1-1	TRBV6-5	NA	NA	15	TGTGCCAGCAGTTACCAGGCAGGGATGAACACTGAAGCTTTCTTT	CASSYQAGMNTEAFF
TRBJ2-1	TRBV2	NA	TRBD2	16	TGTGCCAGCACCAAGGGAGAGCTAGCGGGAGGTAATGAGCAGTTCTTC	CASTKGELAGGNEQFF
TRBJ1-6	TRBV18	NA	NA	15	TGTGCCAGCTCACCAGGGACACGCGAAAATTCACCCCTCCACTTT	CASSPGTRENSPLHF
TRBJ1-2	TRBV29-1	NA	TRBD1	18	TGCAGCGTTGAAGTGTACCCTCAACAGGGGGCGAATAACTATGGCTACACCTTC	CSVEVYPQQGANNYGYTF
TRBJ1-1	TRBV5-1	NA	NA	17	TGCGCCAGCAGCTTGGGCGCAGGGCGGGGGATGAACACTGAAGCTTTCTTT	CASSLGAGRGMNTEAFF
TRBJ2-7	TRBV5-6	NA	NA	17	TGTGCCAGCAGCTTGGTCGGTCAAAGTAGCGTGACCTACGAGCAGTACTTC	CASSLVGQSSVTYEQYF
TRBJ2-1	TRBV28	few	NA	13	TGTGCCAGCAGTTTTCGGTCAATCGAGGAGCAGTTCTTC	CASSFRSIEEQFF
TRBJ2-7	TRBV6-1	NA	NA	11	TGTGCCAGCAGTGACCTGTACGAGCAGTACTTC	CASSDLYEQYF
TRBJ2-5	TRBV9	once	NA	16	TGTGCCAGCAGCGTTTCGGGACTGCCCTCCCGGGAGACCCAGTACTTC	CASSVSGLPSRETQYF
TRBJ2-5	TRBV2	NA	NA	14	TGTGCCAGCAGGCCTAGGGGCGGGGAAGAGACCCAGTACTTC	CASRPRGGEETQYF
TRBJ2-1	TRBV11-2	NA	NA	15	TGTGCCAGCACCCTCAGCGGAGGCTCCTACAATGAGCAGTTCTTC	CASTLSGGSYNEQFF
TRBJ1-1	TRBV7-9	NA	NA	15	TGTGCCAGCAGCTGGGCCCTCGGGGTGAACACTGAAGCTTTCTTT	CASSWALGVNTEAFF